This T cell receptor (beta chain) comes out of a study of shared T cell receptors in the human thymus. The assay was immunoSEQ multiplex PCR, and TCRdb's table has in-frame clones only and misses some. The top ten hold roughly 0.0086% of the sample, which has some 640,000 clones, around 87% seen once. Germline loops: CDR1 MGHRA, CDR2 YSYEKL. This CDR3 has 18 residues. Trimming removed 0 bases at V and 8 bases at J, with 23 bases between. This sample also appeared in a second study, on human thymus T cells. That investigation notes: Thymic material originated from resections removed in the course of corrective heart surgery.

This TCR was recovered from a boy under two years old with a congenital heart defect. The sample taken for sequencing was thymocytes. This chain uses TRBV4-1 with TRBJ1-3; a possible D gene is TRBD1 (6 bases). CDR3: CASSQEPTPGGTGHTIYF. CDR3 DNA: TGCGCCAGCAGCCAAGAGCCCACCCCTGGGGGCACGGGACACACCATATATTTT.